This T cell receptor (beta chain) is from a study of blood T cell repertoires in COVID-19. Participants spanned ages about 18 to 100 years and resided in about two dozen US areas. Profiling relied on immunoSEQ multiplex PCR, and the TCRdb table lists in-frame clones only, not all of them. The sample has 150,000 to 200,000 clones; about 84% are singletons. This sequence originates from a man between 40 and 49 years old who had recovered from COVID-19. The sample taken for sequencing was PBMCs or T cells enriched from blood (not recorded which).

CDR3: CASSRAQDRLDEKLFF. CDR3 sequence (DNA): TGCGCCAGCAGCCGGGCCCAGGACAGGTTAGATGAAAAACTGTTTTTT. The chain recombines TRBV4-1 with TRBJ1-4; 7 bases fit TRBD1. The CDR3 covers 16 residues. Trimming removed 4 bases from V and 6 bases from J; junction bases left unmatched: 11. Germline values: CDR1 MGHRA, CDR2 YSYEKL.